This T cell receptor (beta chain) comes out of a study of shared clonotypes between healthy human individuals. The CDR3 has 17 amino acids. Trimming pared 4 bases from V and 3 bases from J, leaving 22 bases between. Per germline, CDR1 LNHDA and CDR2 SQIVND (reference sequence). The assay was immunoSEQ multiplex PCR, and TCRdb's table has in-frame clones only and misses some. The repertoire holds 2 million to 2.5 million clones, with about 92% as singletons. The sequenced material came from naive CD4+ T cells from PBMCs. Subset indicated: CD45RA+ positively selected. The source of this sequence is a man aged 18 to 29 in good health. Some clones in this sample may be carry-over from other donors' samples. The rearrangement links TRBV19 to TRBJ2-7, with D possibly being TRBD1 or TRBD2 (5 bases each). CDR3 sequence (DNA): TGTGCCAGTAGTAATGGGGGAGACAGCCAGGGACGCTACGAGCAGTACTTC. This encodes CASSNGGDSQGRYEQYF.